In its sample, the clone carrying this T cell receptor (beta chain) was seen a few times. This entry comes from a study of T-cell memory formation after mild COVID-19. Germline assignment: CDR1 LGHNA and CDR2 YSLEER. The CDR3 has 15 residues. Unmatched junction bases numbered 2, after V lost 1 base and J lost 6 bases. TCRdb redid the calling of the 5' RACE reads with MiXCR, one entry per CDR3 protein. Altogether 120,000 or so distinct CDR3 sequences are present, approximately 15% being singletons, with the ten largest covering approximately 5.2%. Material for sequencing was PBMCs or a T cell subset sorted from them (not recorded which). The sequence came from a man younger than 35 who had mild COVID-19 (a few samples of this study predate the infection). Cell type and time point are not known. V is TRBV4-3 and J is TRBJ2-2; 10 bases line up with TRBD1. The CDR3 reads CASSQVGTGAGELFF. The CDR3 coding sequence is TGCGCCAGCAGCCAAGTCGGGACAGGGGCCGGGGAGCTGTTTTTT.